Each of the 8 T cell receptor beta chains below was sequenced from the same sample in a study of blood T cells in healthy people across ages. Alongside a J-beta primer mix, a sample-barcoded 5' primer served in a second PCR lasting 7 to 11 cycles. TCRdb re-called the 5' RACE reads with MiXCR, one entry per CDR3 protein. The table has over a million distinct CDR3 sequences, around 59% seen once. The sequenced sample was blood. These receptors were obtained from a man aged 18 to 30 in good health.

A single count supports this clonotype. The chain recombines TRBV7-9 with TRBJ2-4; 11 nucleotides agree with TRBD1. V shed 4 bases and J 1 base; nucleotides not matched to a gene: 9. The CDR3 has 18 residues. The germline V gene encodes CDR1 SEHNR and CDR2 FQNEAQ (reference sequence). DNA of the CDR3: TGTGCCAGCAGCTCGAGCCCGGGACAGGGGGAGGCCAAAAACATTCAGTACTTC. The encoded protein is CASSSSPGQGEAKNIQYF.

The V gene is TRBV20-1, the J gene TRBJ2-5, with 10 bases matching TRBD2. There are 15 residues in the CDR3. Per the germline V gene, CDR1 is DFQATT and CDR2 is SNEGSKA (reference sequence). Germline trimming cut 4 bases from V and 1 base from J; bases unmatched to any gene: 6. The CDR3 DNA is TGCAGTGCTAATGGGGAGCGGGGGGGCCAAGAGACCCAGTACTTC. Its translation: CSANGERGGQETQYF.

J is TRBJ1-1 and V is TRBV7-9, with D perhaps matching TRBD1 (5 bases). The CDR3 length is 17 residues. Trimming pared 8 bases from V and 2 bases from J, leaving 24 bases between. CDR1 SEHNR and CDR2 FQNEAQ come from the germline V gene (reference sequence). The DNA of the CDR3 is TGTGCCAGCGGGACCGGAGACCGAACCCGACCCAACACTGAAGCTTTCTTT. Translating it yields CASGTGDRTRPNTEAFF.

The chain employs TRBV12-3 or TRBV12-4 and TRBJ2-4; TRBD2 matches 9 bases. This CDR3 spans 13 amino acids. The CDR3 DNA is TGTGCAACCAAGGCGGGGGGGAAAAACATTCAGTACTTC. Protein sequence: CATKAGGKNIQYF.

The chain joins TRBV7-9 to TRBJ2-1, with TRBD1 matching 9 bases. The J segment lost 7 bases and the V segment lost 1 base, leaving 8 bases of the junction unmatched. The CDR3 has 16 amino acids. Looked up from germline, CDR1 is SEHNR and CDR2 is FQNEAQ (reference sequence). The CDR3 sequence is CASSLEGRGQGNEQFF. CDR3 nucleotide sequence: TGTGCCAGCAGCTTAGAAGGGCGGGGACAGGGTAATGAGCAGTTCTTC.

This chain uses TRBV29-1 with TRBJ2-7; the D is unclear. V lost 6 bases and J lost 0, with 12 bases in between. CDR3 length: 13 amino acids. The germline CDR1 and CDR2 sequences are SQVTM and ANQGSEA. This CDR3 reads CSVRYTASYEQYF. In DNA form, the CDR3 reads TGCAGCGTCAGGTACACCGCCTCCTACGAGCAGTACTTC.

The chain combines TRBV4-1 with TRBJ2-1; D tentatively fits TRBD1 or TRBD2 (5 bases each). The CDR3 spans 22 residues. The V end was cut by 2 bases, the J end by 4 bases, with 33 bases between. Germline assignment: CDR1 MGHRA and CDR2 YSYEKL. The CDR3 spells CASSQFWGEGRRISPFYNEQFF. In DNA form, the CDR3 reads TGCGCCAGCAGCCAATTCTGGGGCGAGGGTCGAAGGATTTCCCCTTTTTACAATGAGCAGTTCTTC.

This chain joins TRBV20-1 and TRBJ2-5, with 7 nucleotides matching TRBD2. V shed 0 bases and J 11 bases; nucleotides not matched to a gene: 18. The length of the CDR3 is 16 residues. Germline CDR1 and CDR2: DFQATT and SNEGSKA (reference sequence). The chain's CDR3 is CSARDLGASGYSEQYF. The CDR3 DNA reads TGCAGTGCTAGAGATCTTGGGGCTAGCGGTTACAGTGAGCAGTACTTC.